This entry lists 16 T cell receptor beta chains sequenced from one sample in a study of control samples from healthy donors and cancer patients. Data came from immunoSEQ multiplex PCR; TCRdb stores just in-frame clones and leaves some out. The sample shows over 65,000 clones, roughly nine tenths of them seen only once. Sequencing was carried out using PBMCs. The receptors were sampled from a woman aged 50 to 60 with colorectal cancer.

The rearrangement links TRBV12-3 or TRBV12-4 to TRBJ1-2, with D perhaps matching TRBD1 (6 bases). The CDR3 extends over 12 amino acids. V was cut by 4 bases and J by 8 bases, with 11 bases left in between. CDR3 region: CASSWTEGGYTF. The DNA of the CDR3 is TGTGCCAGCAGTTGGACAGAGGGAGGCTACACCTTC.

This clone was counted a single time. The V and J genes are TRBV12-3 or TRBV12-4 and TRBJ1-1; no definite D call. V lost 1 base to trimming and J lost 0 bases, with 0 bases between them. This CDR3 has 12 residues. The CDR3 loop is CASSLVNTEAFF. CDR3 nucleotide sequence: TGTGCCAGCAGTTTAGTGAACACTGAAGCTTTCTTT.

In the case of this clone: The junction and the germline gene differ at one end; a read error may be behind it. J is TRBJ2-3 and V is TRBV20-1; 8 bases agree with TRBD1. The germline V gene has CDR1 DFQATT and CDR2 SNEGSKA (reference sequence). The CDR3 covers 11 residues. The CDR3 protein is CSAIWQGAGVF. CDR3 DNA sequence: TGCAGTGCTATCTGGCAGGGGGCCGGTGTTTTT.

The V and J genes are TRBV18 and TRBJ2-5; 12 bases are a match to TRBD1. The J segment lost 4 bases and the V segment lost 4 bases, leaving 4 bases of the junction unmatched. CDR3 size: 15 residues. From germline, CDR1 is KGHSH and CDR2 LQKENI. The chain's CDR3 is CASSRGDRGPETQYF. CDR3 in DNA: TGTGCCAGCTCACGCGGGGACAGGGGGCCAGAGACCCAGTACTTC. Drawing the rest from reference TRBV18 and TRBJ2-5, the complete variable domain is NAGVMQNPRHLVRRRGQEARLRCSPMKGHSHVYWYRQLPEEGLKFMVYLQKENIIDESGMPKERFSAEFPKEGPSILRIQQVVRGDSAAYFCASSRGDRGPETQYFGPGTRLLVL.

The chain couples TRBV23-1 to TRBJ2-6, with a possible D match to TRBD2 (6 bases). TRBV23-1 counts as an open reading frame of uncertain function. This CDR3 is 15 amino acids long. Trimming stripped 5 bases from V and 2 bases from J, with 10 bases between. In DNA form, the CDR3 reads TGCGCCAGCAGTGGGGGGTGGGCTGGGGCCAACGTCCTGACTTTC. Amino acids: CASSGGWAGANVLTF.

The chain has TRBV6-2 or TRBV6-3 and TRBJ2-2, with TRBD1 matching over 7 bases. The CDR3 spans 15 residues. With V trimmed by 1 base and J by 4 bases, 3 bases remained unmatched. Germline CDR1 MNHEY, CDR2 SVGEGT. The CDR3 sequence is CASSYLGTVTGELFF. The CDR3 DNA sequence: TGTGCCAGCAGTTACTTGGGGACAGTCACCGGGGAGCTGTTTTTT.

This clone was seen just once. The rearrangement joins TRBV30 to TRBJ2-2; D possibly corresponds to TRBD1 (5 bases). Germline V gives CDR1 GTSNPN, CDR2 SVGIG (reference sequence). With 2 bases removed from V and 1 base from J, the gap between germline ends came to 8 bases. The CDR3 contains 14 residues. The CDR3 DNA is TGTGCCTGGAGTCGCAGGGTGAACACCGGGGAGCTGTTTTTT. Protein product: CAWSRRVNTGELFF.

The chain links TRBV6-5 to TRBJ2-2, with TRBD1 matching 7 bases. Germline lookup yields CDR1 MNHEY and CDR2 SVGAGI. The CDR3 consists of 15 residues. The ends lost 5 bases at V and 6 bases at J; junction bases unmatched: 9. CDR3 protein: CASSTTTGIPGELFF. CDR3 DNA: TGTGCCAGCAGTACTACGACAGGGATCCCCGGGGAGCTGTTTTTT.

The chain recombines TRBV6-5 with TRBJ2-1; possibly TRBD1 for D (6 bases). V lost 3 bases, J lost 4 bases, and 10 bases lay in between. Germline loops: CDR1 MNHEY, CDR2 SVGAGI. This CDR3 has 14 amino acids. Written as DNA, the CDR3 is TGTGCCAGCAGTTATGGGGGCGAGTACAATGAGCAGTTCTTC. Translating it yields CASSYGGEYNEQFF.

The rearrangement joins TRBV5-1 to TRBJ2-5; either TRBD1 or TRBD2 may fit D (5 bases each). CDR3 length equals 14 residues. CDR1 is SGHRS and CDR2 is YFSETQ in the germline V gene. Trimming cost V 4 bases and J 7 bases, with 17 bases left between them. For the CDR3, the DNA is TGCGCCAGCAGCCACGGAAAGACGGGACGGACCCAGTACTTC. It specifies CASSHGKTGRTQYF.

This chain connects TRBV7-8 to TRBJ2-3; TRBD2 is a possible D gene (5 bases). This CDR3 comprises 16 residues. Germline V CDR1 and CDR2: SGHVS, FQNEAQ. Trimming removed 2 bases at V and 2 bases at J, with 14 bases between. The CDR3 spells CASSLMGRLNTDTQYF. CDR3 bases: TGTGCCAGCAGCTTAATGGGGAGACTTAACACAGATACGCAGTATTTT.

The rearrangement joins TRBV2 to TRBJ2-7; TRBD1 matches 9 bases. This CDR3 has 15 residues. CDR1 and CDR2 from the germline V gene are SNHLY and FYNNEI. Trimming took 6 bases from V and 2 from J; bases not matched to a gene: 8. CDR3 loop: CASSLDRGLTYEQYV. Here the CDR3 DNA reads TGTGCCAGCAGCCTGGACAGGGGCTTGACCTACGAGCAGTACGTC.

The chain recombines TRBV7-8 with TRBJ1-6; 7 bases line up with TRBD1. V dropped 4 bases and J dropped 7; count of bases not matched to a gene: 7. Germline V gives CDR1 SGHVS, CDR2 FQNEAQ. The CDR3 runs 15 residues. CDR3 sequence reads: CASSSTGAANSPLHF. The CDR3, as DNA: TGTGCCAGCAGCTCCACAGGGGCGGCGAATTCACCCCTCCACTTT.

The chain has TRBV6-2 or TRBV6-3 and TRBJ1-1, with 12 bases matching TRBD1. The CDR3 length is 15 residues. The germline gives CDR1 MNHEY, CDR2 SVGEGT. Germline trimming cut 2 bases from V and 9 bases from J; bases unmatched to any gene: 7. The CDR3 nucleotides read TGTGCCAGCAGTTACCTCCGGGACAGGGGGCATAAAGCTTTCTTT. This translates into CASSYLRDRGHKAFF.

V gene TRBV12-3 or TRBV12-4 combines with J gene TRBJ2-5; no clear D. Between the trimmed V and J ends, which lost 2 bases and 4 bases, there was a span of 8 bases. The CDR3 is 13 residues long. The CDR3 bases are TGTGCCAGCAGTTTACCCCCTCGAGAGACCCAGTACTTC. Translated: CASSLPPRETQYF.

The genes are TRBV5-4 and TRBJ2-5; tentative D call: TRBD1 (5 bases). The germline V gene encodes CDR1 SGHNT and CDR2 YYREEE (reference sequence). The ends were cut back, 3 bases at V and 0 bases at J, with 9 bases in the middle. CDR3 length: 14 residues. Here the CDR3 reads CASSSDSYQETQYF. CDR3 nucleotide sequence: TGTGCCAGCAGCTCCGACAGTTACCAAGAGACCCAGTACTTC.